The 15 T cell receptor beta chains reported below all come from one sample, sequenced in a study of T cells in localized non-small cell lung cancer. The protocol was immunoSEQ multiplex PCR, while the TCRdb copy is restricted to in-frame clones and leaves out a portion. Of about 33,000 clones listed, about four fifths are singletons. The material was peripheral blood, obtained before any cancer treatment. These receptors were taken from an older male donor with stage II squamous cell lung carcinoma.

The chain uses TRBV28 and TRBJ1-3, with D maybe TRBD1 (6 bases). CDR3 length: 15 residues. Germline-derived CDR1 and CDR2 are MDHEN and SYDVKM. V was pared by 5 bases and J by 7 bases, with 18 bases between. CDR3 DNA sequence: TGTGCCAGCAGTACTCCGCGCCCTGGACAGAACACCATATATTTT. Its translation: CASSTPRPGQNTIYF.

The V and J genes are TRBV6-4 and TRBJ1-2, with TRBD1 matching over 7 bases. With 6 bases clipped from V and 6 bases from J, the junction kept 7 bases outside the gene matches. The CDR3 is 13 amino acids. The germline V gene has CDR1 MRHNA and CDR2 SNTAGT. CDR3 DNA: TGTGCCAGCAGCAAGACAGGGATCGATGGCTACACCTTC. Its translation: CASSKTGIDGYTF.

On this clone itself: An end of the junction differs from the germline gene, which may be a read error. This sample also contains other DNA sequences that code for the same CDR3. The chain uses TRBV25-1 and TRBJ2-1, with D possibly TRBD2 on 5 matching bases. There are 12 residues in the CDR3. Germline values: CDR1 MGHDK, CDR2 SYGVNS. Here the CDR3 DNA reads TGTGCCAGTAGTGCCCTCGGGGATGAGCAGTTCTTC. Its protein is CASSALGDEQFF.

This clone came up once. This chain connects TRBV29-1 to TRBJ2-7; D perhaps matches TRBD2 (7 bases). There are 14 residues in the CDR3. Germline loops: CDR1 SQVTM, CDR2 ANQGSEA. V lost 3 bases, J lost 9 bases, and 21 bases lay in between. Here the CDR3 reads CSVEWQGGGNRQYF. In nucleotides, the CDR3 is TGCAGCGTTGAGTGGCAGGGAGGGGGGAACAGGCAGTACTTC.

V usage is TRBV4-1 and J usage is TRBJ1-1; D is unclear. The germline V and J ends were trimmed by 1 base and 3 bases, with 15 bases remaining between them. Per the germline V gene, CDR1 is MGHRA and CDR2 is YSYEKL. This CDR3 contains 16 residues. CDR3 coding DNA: TGCGCCAGCAGCCAAGTTAATTTGGTTTTCCACACTGAAGCTTTCTTT. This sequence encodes CASSQVNLVFHTEAFF.

The CDR3 loop is CASSLGFLQPQHF. In DNA, the CDR3 is TGTGCCAGCAGCTTAGGATTTCTGCAGCCCCAGCATTTT. The rearrangement links TRBV7-2 to TRBJ1-5; D is undetermined. Germline V gene data show CDR1 as SGHTA and CDR2 as FQGNSA. V shed 1 base and J shed 7 bases, with 8 bases lying between them. The CDR3 covers 13 residues.

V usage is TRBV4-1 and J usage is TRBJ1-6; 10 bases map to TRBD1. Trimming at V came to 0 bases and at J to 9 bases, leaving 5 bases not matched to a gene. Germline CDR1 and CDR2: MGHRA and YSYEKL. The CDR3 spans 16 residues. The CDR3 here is CASSQDRTGGSSPLHF. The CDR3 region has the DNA TGCGCCAGCAGCCAAGATCGGACAGGGGGTTCTTCACCCCTCCACTTT.

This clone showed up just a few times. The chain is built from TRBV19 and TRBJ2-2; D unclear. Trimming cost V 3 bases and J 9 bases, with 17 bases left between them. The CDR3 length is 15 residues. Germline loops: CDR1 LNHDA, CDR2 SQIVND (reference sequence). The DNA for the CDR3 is TGTGCCAGTAGTATCCCCCAAGACCCCGCCTGGGAGCTGTTTTTT. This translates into CASSIPQDPAWELFF.

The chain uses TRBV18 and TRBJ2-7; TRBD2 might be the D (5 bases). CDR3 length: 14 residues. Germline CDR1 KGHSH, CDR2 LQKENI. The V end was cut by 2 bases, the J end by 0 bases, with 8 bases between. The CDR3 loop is CASSPSGTSYEQYF. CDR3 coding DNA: TGTGCCAGCTCACCATCGGGAACCTCCTACGAGCAGTACTTC.

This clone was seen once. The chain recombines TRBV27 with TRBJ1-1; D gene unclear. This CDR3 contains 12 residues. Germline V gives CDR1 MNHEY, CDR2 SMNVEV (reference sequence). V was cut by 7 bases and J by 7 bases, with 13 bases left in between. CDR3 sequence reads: CASTGDGGEAFF. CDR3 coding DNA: TGTGCCAGCACCGGGGATGGTGGTGAAGCTTTCTTT.

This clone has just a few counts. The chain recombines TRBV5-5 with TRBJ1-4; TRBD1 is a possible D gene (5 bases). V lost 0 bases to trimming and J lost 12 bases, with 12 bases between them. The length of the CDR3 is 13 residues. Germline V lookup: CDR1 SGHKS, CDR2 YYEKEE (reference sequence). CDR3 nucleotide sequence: TGTGCCAGCAGCTTGGTTCCCTCGGGGGAACTGTTTTTT. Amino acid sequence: CASSLVPSGELFF. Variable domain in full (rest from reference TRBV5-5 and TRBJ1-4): DAGVTQSPTHLIKTRGQQVTLRCSPISGHKSVSWYQQVLGQGPQFIFQYYEKEERGRGNFPDRFSARQFPNYSSELNVNALLLGDSALYLCASSLVPSGELFFGSGTQLSVL.

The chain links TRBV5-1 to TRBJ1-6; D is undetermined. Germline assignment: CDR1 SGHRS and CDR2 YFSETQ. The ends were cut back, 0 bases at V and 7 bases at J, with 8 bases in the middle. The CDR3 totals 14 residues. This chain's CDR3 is CASSLEGRNSPLHF. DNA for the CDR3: TGCGCCAGCAGCTTGGAGGGAAGGAATTCACCCCTCCACTTT.

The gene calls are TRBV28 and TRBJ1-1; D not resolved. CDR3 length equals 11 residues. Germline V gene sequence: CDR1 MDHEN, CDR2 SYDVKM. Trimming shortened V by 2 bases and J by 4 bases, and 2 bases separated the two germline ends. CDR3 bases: TGTGCCAGCAGTTTAGCCACTGAAGCTTTCTTT. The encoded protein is CASSLATEAFF. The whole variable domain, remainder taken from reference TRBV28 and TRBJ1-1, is DVKVTQSSRYLVKRTGEKVFLECVQDMDHENMFWYRQDPGLGLRLIYFSYDVKMKEKGDIPEGYSVSREKKERFSLILESASTNQTSMYLCASSLATEAFFGQGTRLTVV.

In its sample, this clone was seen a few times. CDR3 sequence (DNA): TGCGCCAGCAGCCAAGATAATTTTGGGGAGAACACTGAAGCTTTCTTT. Residues: CASSQDNFGENTEAFF. The chain links TRBV4-3 to TRBJ1-1; D gene unclear. The CDR3 has 16 amino acids. CDR1 is LGHNA, CDR2 YSLEER, per germline. The germline V and J ends were trimmed by 0 bases and 1 base, with 12 bases remaining between them.

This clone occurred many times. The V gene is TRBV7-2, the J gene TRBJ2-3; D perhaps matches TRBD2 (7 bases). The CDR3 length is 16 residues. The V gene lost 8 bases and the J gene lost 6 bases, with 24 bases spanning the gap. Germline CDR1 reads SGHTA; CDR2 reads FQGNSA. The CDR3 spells CASCTSGGGVWDTQYF. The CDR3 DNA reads TGTGCCAGCTGTACCTCGGGGGGCGGGGTTTGGGATACGCAGTATTTT.